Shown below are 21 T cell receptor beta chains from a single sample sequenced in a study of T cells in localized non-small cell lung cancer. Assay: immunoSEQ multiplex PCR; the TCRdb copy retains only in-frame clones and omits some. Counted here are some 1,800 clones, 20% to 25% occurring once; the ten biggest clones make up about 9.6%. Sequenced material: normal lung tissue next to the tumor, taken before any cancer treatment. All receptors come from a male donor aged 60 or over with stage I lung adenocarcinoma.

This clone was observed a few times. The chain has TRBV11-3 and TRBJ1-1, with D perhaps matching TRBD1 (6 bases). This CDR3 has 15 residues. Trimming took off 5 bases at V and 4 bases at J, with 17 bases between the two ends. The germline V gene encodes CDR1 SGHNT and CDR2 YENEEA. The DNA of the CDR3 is TGTGCCAGCAGCCCTGGCCTGGGGGCACCCACTGAAGCTTTCTTT. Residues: CASSPGLGAPTEAFF.

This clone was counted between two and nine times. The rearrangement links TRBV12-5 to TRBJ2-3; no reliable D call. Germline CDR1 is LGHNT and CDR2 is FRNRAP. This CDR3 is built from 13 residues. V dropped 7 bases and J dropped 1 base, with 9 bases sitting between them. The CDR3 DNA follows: TGTGCTAGTGCCTTCCCGGGCACAGATACGCAGTATTTT. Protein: CASAFPGTDTQYF.

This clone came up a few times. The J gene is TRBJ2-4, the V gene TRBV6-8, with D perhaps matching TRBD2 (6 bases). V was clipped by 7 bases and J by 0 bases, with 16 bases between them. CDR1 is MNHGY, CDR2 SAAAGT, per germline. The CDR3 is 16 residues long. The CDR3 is CASKTPGLPAKNIQYF. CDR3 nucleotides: TGTGCCAGCAAGACCCCGGGACTTCCAGCCAAAAACATTCAGTACTTC.

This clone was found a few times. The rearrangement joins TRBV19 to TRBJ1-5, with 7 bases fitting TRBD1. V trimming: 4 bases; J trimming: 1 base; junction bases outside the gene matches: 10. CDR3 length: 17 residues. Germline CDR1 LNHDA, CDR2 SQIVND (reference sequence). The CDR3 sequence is CASSTNHYRGSNQPQHF. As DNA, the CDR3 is TGTGCCAGTAGTACCAATCACTACAGGGGAAGCAATCAGCCCCAGCATTTT.

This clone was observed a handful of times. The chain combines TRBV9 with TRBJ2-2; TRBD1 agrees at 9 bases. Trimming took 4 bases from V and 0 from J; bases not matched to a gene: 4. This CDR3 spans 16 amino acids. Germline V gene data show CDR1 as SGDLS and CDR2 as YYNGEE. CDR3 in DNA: TGTGCCAGCAGCACCAGGACAGGGGCGAACACCGGGGAGCTGTTTTTT. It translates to CASSTRTGANTGELFF.

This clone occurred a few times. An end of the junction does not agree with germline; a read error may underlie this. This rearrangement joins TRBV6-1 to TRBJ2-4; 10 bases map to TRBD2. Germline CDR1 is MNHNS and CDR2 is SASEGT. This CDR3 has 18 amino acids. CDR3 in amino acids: CASSEVTSGMRAKNIQYF. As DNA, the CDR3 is TGTGCCAGTAGTGAAGTAACTAGCGGGATGCGAGCCAAAAACATTCAGTACTTC.

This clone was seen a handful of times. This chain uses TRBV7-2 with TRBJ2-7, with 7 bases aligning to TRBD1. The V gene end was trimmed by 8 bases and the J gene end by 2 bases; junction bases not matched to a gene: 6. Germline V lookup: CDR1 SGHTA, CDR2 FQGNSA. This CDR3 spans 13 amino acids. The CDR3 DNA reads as TGTGCCAGCTCATTGACAGGGACCTACGAGCAGTACTTC. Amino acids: CASSLTGTYEQYF.

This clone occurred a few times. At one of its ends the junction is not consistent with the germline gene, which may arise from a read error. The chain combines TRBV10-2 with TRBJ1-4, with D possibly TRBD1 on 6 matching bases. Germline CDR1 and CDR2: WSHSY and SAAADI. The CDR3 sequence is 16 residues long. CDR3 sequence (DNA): TGCGCCATCAGTGAATTTCGGCCAGGGGCGGCTGAAAAACTGTTTTTT. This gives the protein CAISEFRPGAAEKLFF.

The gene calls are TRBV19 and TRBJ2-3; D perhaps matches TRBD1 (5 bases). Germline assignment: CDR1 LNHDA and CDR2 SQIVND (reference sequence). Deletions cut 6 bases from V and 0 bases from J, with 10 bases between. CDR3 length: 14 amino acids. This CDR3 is CASRPTASTDTQYF. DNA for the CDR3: TGTGCCAGTAGACCGACAGCTAGCACAGATACGCAGTATTTT. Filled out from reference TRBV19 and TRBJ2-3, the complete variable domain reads DGGITQSPKYLFRKEGQNVTLSCEQNLNHDAMYWYRQDPGQGLRLIYYSQIVNDFQKGDIAEGYSVSREKKESFPLTVTSAQKNPTAFYLCASRPTASTDTQYFGPGTRLTVL.

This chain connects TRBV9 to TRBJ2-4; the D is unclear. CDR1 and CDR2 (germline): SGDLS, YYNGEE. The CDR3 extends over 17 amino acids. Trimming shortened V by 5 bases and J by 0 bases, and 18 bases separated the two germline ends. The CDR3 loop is CASSGDGRYLAKNIQYF. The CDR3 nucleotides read TGTGCCAGCAGTGGAGACGGCAGGTATCTAGCCAAAAACATTCAGTACTTC.

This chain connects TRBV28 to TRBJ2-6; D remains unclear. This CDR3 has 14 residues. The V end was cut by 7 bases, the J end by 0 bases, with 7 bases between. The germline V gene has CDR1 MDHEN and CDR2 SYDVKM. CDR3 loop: CASTRSSGANVLTF. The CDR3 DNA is TGTGCCAGCACGAGGAGCTCTGGGGCCAACGTCCTGACTTTC.

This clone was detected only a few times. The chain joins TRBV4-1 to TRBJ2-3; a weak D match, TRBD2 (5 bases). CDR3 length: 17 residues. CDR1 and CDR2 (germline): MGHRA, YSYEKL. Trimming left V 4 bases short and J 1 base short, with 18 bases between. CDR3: CASSRIMTKQGTDTQYF. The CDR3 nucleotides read TGCGCCAGCAGCCGGATAATGACTAAGCAGGGCACAGATACGCAGTATTTT.

This CDR3 reads CASKETGGNYGYTF. In DNA, the CDR3 is TGTGCCAGTAAAGAGACAGGGGGCAACTATGGCTACACCTTC. The V and J genes are TRBV19 and TRBJ1-2; 10 bases are shared with TRBD1. The CDR3 is made up of 14 amino acids. Germline-derived CDR1 and CDR2 are LNHDA and SQIVND (reference sequence). V shed 7 bases and J 2 bases; nucleotides not matched to a gene: 4.

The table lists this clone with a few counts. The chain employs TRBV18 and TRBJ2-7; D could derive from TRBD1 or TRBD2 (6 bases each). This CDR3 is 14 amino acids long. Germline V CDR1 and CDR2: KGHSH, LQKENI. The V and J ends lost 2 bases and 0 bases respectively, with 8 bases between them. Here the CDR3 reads CASSPRGVSYEQYF. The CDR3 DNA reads TGTGCCAGCTCACCAAGGGGGGTCTCCTACGAGCAGTACTTC.

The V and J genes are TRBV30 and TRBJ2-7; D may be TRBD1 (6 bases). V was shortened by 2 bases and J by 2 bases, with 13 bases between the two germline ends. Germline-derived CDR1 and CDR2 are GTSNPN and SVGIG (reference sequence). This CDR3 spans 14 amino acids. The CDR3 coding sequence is TGTGCCTGGAGTCGACAGGTAAAGCCCTACGAGCAGTACTTC. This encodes CAWSRQVKPYEQYF.

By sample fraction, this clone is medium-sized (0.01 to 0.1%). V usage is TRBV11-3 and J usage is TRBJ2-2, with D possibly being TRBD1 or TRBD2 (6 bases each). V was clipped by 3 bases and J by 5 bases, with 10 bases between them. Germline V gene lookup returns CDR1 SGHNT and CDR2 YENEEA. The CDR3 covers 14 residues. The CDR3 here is CASSLQGRTGELFF. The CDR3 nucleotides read TGTGCCAGCAGCTTGCAGGGGAGGACCGGGGAGCTGTTTTTT.

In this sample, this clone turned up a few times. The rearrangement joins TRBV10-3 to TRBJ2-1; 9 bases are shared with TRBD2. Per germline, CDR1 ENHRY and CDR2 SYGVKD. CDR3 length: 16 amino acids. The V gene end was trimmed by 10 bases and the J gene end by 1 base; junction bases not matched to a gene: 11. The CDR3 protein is CASSEGGGASYNEQFF. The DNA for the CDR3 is TGTGCCAGCAGCGAGGGCGGGGGGGCGTCCTACAATGAGCAGTTCTTC.

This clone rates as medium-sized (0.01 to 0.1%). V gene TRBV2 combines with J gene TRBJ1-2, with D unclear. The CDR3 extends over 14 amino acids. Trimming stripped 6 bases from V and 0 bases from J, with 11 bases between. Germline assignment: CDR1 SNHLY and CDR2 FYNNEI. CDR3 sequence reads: CASSRRGANYGYTF. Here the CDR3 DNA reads TGTGCCAGCAGCCGACGGGGAGCTAACTATGGCTACACCTTC.

CDR3: CASSRGGGSSYEQYF. The CDR3 bases are TGTGCCAGCAGCCGAGGAGGGGGGAGCTCCTACGAGCAGTACTTC. The chain carries TRBV11-3 and TRBJ2-7; D may be TRBD1 or TRBD2 (6 bases each). The germline CDR1 and CDR2 sequences are SGHNT and YENEEA. V was pared by 5 bases and J by 0 bases, with 14 bases between. The CDR3 extends over 15 amino acids.

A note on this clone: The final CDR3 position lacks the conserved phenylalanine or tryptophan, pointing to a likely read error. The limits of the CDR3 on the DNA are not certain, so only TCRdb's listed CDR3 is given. CDR3 residues: CASRFSGGAFTI. The gene calls are TRBV6-8 and TRBJ2-3; the table's D call of TRBD2 was not tested on the DNA. CDR1 and CDR2 (germline): MNHGY, SAAAGT. The CDR3 length equals 12 residues, ends included.

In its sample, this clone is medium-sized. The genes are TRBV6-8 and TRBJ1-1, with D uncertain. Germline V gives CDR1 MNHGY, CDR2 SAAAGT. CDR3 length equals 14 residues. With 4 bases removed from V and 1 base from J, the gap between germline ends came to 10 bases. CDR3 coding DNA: TGTGCCAGCAGTTTAACAAGCCCGAACACTGAAGCTTTCTTT. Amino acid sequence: CASSLTSPNTEAFF.